This T cell receptor (beta chain) was profiled in a study of post-analysis software for immune sequencing data. Study observations and caveats: Elevated frequency relative to controls characterized roughly five TRBV segments in patients, TRBV5-6, TRBV5-1 and TRBV20-1 among them.

Unique molecular identifiers had been added to the TCR beta cDNA libraries. cDNA molecules numbering around 500,000 came from approximately 1 to 10 million T cells. TCRdb recomputed calls from the PCR reads with MiXCR, one row per CDR3 protein. The sample carries roughly 870,000 distinct CDR3 sequences, roughly 50% recorded once. With respect to this clonotype: Its specificity is unknown.

Germline-derived CDR1 and CDR2 are DFQATT and SNEGSKA (reference sequence). This CDR3 region has 14 residues. The J segment lost 7 bases and the V segment lost 5 bases, leaving 9 bases of the junction unmatched. This clonotype was obtained from a girl aged 10-17 years with multiple sclerosis. The sample consisted of blood. The genes are TRBV20-1 and TRBJ2-1, with TRBD2 matching over 9 bases. The CDR3 DNA reads TGCAGTGCTGGATTAGCGGGAGTCAATAATGAGCAGTTCTTC. Amino acid sequence: CSAGLAGVNNEQFF.